The following is a T cell receptor beta chain sequence with its context. Its antigen remains unidentified. A far larger clone is a single base away, which makes a read error likely. These data belong to a study of shared clonotypes between healthy human individuals (dated by TCRdb to 2018 to 2020). Study-level background: The cohort comprised a couple of women and a few men aged 18 to 49 years. To increase sequencing depth and limit assay-specific biases, TCR repertoire library preparation and sequencing were carried out by different laboratories using diverse techniques. Each donor's leukapheresis produced roughly between roughly 0.85 and 9 billion PBMCs. Blood TCR repertoires of a handful of healthy adults were deeply sequenced to estimate repertoire size and the extent of clonotype sharing between individuals.

The germline V gene sets CDR1 to SGHAT and CDR2 to FQNNGV. A distance of 10 bases separates the germline ends of V and J, which lose 4 bases and 3 bases respectively. The CDR3 measures 13 amino acids from cysteine to phenylalanine. The entry retains the CDR3 DNA only, 39 bases that are in frame from base 1. Donors were healthy HIV-negative adults with no recently reported acute infections or vaccinations. Every donor was a Caucasian adult living in Nashville, Tennessee, USA. For unsorted samples, 100 million or so PBMCs were counted, and genomic DNA was extracted using the QIAamp DNA Blood Mini kit. Blood was obtained by leukapheresis, after which PBMCs were separated by Ficoll-Histopaque density gradient centrifugation and cryopreserved in liquid nitrogen vapor phase. Using the deep immunoSEQ assay, multiplex PCR amplified TCR CDR3 regions from genomic DNA. Genomic DNA extracted from each cell subset was distributed evenly over all wells of several immunoSEQ 96-well plates, and each plate served as one replicate. For unsorted PBMC, each replicate PCR was loaded with around 300 ng genomic DNA, equivalent to about 33,000 T cell genomes. Ten immunoSEQ deep assay plates were used to sequence the unsorted PBMC genomic DNA. Purified libraries were measured with a Qubit 3.0 fluorometer, size-checked on a Bioanalyzer 2100, and measured again with the KAPA Library Quantification kit. Every immunoSEQ 96-well plate was sequenced on a separate single-read 150-cycle Illumina NextSeq 550 flow cell. The authors' analysis ran thus. The immunoSEQ output contained only junctional sequences without quality scores, so filtering could not match that applied to full-length reads. To assign V/J genes and CDR3, sequences were annotated against IMGT germline references using PyIR, a Python wrapper for IgBLAST v1.9. Any read was removed if the V/J assignment was weak (E-value above 1e-6), the CDR3 was missing, or the read contained stop codons, out-of-frame junctions, or ambiguous translated residues. V3J clonotypes were defined as sequences sharing an identical inferred V gene, J gene, and CDR3 amino acid sequence. To compute the percentage overlap between repertoires, the number of shared unique clonotypes was divided by the size of the smaller repertoire. Three approaches were used to assess repertoire richness: RTK rarefaction, the Chao1 estimator, and Recon v2.1 estimates of unobserved clonotypes. The clones in this table, taken by TCRdb from immuneACCESS, are in-frame only. Not every clone is retained; where verified, under half of the shortfall comes from an unresolved V gene, and the cause of the rest is unknown. For V, J and clone size, that table is used; D and trimming come from the DNA. The sample data list about half a million clones, and over 70% of these were observed just once. The top ten clones comprise more than 9.5% of the sample.

Beyond this particular receptor, the publication reports: The genetic and exposure-history diversity represented was limited by the small number of donors. Only blood was sampled, and tissue TCR repertoires likely differ from those in blood. Pairwise subsampling indicated that sequencing depth was expected to affect the degree of clonotype sharing among donors.

The sample comprised PBMCs. The TCR originated in a woman aged 40 to 50 in good health. Some clones in this sample may be carry-over from other donors' samples. The sequence is built from TRBV11-2 and TRBJ2-7, with the identity of the D gene unclear. The CDR3 protein sequence reads: CASSSRAHYEQYF. The nucleotide sequence is TGTGCCAGCAGCTCACGAGCTCACTACGAGCAGTACTTC.